Listed here are 23 T cell receptor beta chains from one sample, sequenced in a study of early T cells in non-severe SARS-CoV-2 infection. TCRdb re-called the 5' RACE reads with MiXCR, one entry per CDR3 protein. The sample holds around 30,000 distinct CDR3 sequences, 9% seen once. The source material was whole blood. These receptors were taken from an adult who was a healthcare worker with PCR-confirmed SARS-CoV-2 infection or an uninfected control (not recorded which).

This clonotype occurred many times. The J gene is TRBJ2-7, the V gene TRBV20-1; D unclear. V was trimmed by 4 bases and J by 4 bases, leaving 14 bases between them. This CDR3 comprises 13 residues. Germline V gives CDR1 DFQATT, CDR2 SNEGSKA (reference sequence). The CDR3 region has the DNA TGCAGTGCTAAAACCGGGCAGATTTACGAGCAGTACTTC. It yields the protein CSAKTGQIYEQYF.

CDR3 residues: CASSPAGGASTDTQYF. The CDR3 nucleotides are TGTGCCAGCAGCCCGGCGGGGGGGGCCTCAACAGATACGCAGTATTTT. The chain recombines TRBV5-6 with TRBJ2-3, with 9 bases fitting TRBD2. The trim removed 4 bases at V and 3 bases at J, leaving 9 bases unmatched. The CDR3 covers 16 residues. Germline CDR1 and CDR2: SGHDT and YYEEEE.

J is TRBJ1-1 and V is TRBV6-2 or TRBV6-3; weak D call: TRBD1 (5 bases). Trimming left V 3 bases short and J 1 base short, with 15 bases between. The germline gives CDR1 MNHEY, CDR2 SVGEGT. The CDR3 extends over 16 amino acids. The chain's CDR3 is CASSYWFRGENTEAFF. DNA for the CDR3: TGTGCCAGCAGTTATTGGTTTCGGGGCGAGAACACTGAAGCTTTCTTT.

This clonotype has ten or more counts. This chain links TRBV5-1 with TRBJ1-2; TRBD1 matches at 7 bases. Trimming at V came to 0 bases and at J to 6 bases, leaving 8 bases not matched to a gene. From germline, CDR1 is SGHRS and CDR2 YFSETQ. This CDR3 is built from 15 residues. The CDR3 DNA is TGCGCCAGCAGCTTGGGCCCGGACAGGCTGGATGGCTACACCTTC. Translation gives CASSLGPDRLDGYTF.

This clonotype was detected ten times or more. The V and J genes are TRBV7-8 and TRBJ1-4; 7 bases fit TRBD1. This CDR3 spans 15 amino acids. The germline gives CDR1 SGHVS, CDR2 FQNEAQ. Trimming took 5 bases from V and 7 from J; bases not matched to a gene: 10. The CDR3: CASSKQQGRVEKLFF. DNA of the CDR3: TGTGCCAGCAGCAAACAACAGGGGAGAGTTGAAAAACTGTTTTTT.

This clonotype was detected many times. The J gene is TRBJ2-7, the V gene TRBV12-3 or TRBV12-4; D may be TRBD1 (6 bases). This CDR3 is built from 15 residues. With 1 base removed from V and 3 bases from J, the gap between germline ends came to 13 bases. The CDR3 protein is CASSLDARGSYEQYF. The CDR3 DNA reads TGTGCCAGCAGTTTAGATGCCAGGGGCAGCTACGAGCAGTACTTC.

The V gene is TRBV27, the J gene TRBJ2-1; D is uncertain. This CDR3 region has 15 residues. Germline CDR1 MNHEY, CDR2 SMNVEV (reference sequence). V lost 8 bases and J lost 2, with 16 bases in between. CDR3 DNA sequence: TGTGCCAGCGGAAATCTCGCCCGGGCCTACAATGAGCAGTTCTTC. Encoded protein: CASGNLARAYNEQFF.

V usage is TRBV20-1 and J usage is TRBJ1-1; 12 nucleotides agree with TRBD1. CDR1 and CDR2 from the germline V gene are DFQATT and SNEGSKA (reference sequence). CDR3 size: 13 residues. This CDR3 reads CKPGQGANTEAFF. In DNA, the CDR3 is TGCAAACCGGGACAGGGGGCTAATACTGAAGCTTTCTTT.

In its sample, this clonotype was seen a few times. The chain recombines TRBV7-9 with TRBJ1-6, with D unclear. Trimming cost V 6 bases and J 10 bases, with 16 bases left between them. The CDR3 is made up of 14 amino acids. CDR1 is SEHNR and CDR2 is FQNEAQ in the germline V gene (reference sequence). CDR3 nucleotide sequence: TGTGCCAGCAGTCTCGTATGGAGAGGATCACCCCTCCACTTT. As protein: CASSLVWRGSPLHF.

About this clonotype itself: This may arise from a read error, as a much more abundant clone is one base away. This rearrangement joins TRBV7-2 to TRBJ2-7; D might be TRBD2 (5 bases). Trimming shortened V by 2 bases and J by 5 bases, and 13 bases separated the two germline ends. The CDR3 extends over 14 amino acids. Germline V gene data show CDR1 as SGHTA and CDR2 as FQGNSA. The CDR3 coding sequence is TGTGCCAGCAGCTTATTTCGGGGAACCAACGAGCAGTACTTC. Amino acid sequence: CASSLFRGTNEQYF.

In its sample, this clonotype was seen many times. The CDR3 nucleotides read TGTGCCAGCAGCTTGGGGCCACGGCAGATCTCTGGAAACACCATATATTTT. Protein product: CASSLGPRQISGNTIYF. This chain connects TRBV5-4 to TRBJ1-3; unclear D gene. This CDR3 region has 17 residues. Germline V lookup: CDR1 SGHNT, CDR2 YYREEE (reference sequence). V lost 0 bases and J 0 bases, leaving 13 bases between the germline ends.

At least ten counts were recorded for this clonotype. The chain has TRBV25-1 and TRBJ2-1, with D maybe TRBD1 (5 bases). Looked up from germline, CDR1 is MGHDK and CDR2 is SYGVNS. The CDR3 totals 16 residues. Trimming removed 0 bases from V and 6 bases from J, with 15 bases in between. The CDR3 sequence is CASSEYGANLGNEQFF. Written as DNA, the CDR3 is TGTGCCAGCAGTGAATATGGGGCGAATTTGGGCAATGAGCAGTTCTTC. The full variable domain, rest sourced from reference TRBV25-1 and TRBJ2-1, is EADIYQTPRYLVIGTGKKITLECSQTMGHDKMYWYQQDPGMELHLIHYSYGVNSTEKGDLSSESTVSRIRTEHFPLTLESARPSHTSQYLCASSEYGANLGNEQFFGPGTRLTVL.

About this clonotype: This may arise from a read error, as a much more abundant clone is one base away. J is TRBJ2-7 and V is TRBV7-2; 11 bases match TRBD1. The CDR3 consists of 14 residues. Germline CDR1 SGHTA, CDR2 FQGNSA. The CDR3 loop is CDSSPDRGHFAQYF. The CDR3 DNA follows: TGTGACAGCAGCCCGGACAGGGGGCACTTCGCGCAGTACTTC.

The gene calls are TRBV24-1 and TRBJ2-1; D not resolved. The germline V and J ends were trimmed by 0 bases and 10 bases, with 9 bases remaining between them. CDR3 length equals 13 residues. Germline-derived CDR1 and CDR2 are KGHDR and SFDVKD. In nucleotides, the CDR3 is TGTGCCACCAGTGATTTGCGGGTATTCGAGCAGTTCTTC. Its protein is CATSDLRVFEQFF.

The gene calls are TRBV6-2 or TRBV6-3 and TRBJ1-1; a possible D gene is TRBD1 (5 bases). CDR3 length: 14 amino acids. Trimming stripped 7 bases from V and 7 bases from J, with 19 bases between. CDR1 and CDR2 from the germline V gene are MNHEY and SVGEGT. The CDR3 loop reads CASTHATGDFEAFF. CDR3 DNA: TGTGCCAGCACCCACGCGACGGGGGACTTTGAAGCTTTCTTT.

This clonotype occurred many times. V is TRBV20-1 and J is TRBJ2-5; D remains ambiguous. The V end lost 3 bases, the J end lost 2 bases, and 16 bases lay between the germline ends. This CDR3 has 15 amino acids. The V gene's germline CDR1 is DFQATT and CDR2 SNEGSKA (reference sequence). CDR3 residues: CSARPARLMQETQYF. The CDR3 DNA reads TGCAGTGCTAGGCCCGCCCGACTTATGCAAGAGACCCAGTACTTC.

The chain uses TRBV30 and TRBJ1-6; D uncertain. CDR1 and CDR2 from the germline V gene are GTSNPN and SVGIG (reference sequence). V was clipped by 3 bases and J by 1 base, with 13 bases between them. The CDR3 spans 16 residues. The CDR3 region has the DNA TGTGCCTGGAGGAGAATGGGGTTATCCTATAATTCACCCCTCCACTTT. Translation gives CAWRRMGLSYNSPLHF.

This clonotype was picked up a small number of times. In DNA, the CDR3 is TGTGCCTGGAGTCTTTTCGGGATGGCCCTATACACTGAAGCTTTCTTT. Translation gives CAWSLFGMALYTEAFF. The V and J genes are TRBV30 and TRBJ1-1; no definite D call. CDR1 is GTSNPN, CDR2 SVGIG, per germline (reference sequence). Trimming took 2 bases from V and 3 from J, leaving 19 bases between them. The CDR3 covers 16 residues.

This clonotype has a handful of counts. The chain links TRBV5-8 to TRBJ2-4; D gene ambiguous. Trimming took off 0 bases at V and 0 bases at J, with 10 bases between the two ends. This CDR3 spans 16 amino acids. In germline, CDR1 is SGHTS, CDR2 YDEGEE. The CDR3 loop is CASSLVVGLAKNIQYF. The CDR3 DNA reads as TGTGCCAGCAGCTTGGTGGTAGGGCTAGCCAAAAACATTCAGTACTTC. Using reference TRBV5-8 and TRBJ2-4 for the parts outside the CDR3, the full variable domain is EAGVTQSPTHLIKTRGQQATLRCSPISGHTSVYWYQQALGLGLQFLLWYDEGEERNRGNFPPRFSGRQFPNYSSELNVNALELEDSALYLCASSLVVGLAKNIQYFGAGTRLSVL.

This clonotype was seen ten or more times. The chain employs TRBV18 and TRBJ2-3, with 9 nucleotides matching TRBD2. Germline CDR1 and CDR2: KGHSH and LQKENI. The trim removed 3 bases at V and 6 bases at J, leaving 7 bases unmatched. This CDR3 spans 15 amino acids. The CDR3 loop is CASSPSSGGHDTQYF. CDR3 DNA: TGTGCCAGCTCACCGAGTAGCGGGGGTCACGATACGCAGTATTTT.

With respect to this clonotype: At one of its ends the junction is not consistent with the germline gene, which may arise from a read error. The chain couples TRBV11-2 to TRBJ1-4; D may be TRBD1 (6 bases). The germline CDR1 and CDR2 sequences are SGHAT and FQNNGV. The CDR3 is 14 amino acids. CDR3 nucleotide sequence: TGTGTCAGCAGCAGGACAGCTTCTAATGAAAAACTGTTTTTT. Translation gives CVSSRTASNEKLFF.

This clonotype was counted once. The chain combines TRBV24-1 with TRBJ2-2; D is undetermined. Trimming removed 5 bases from V and 6 bases from J, with 24 bases in between. The CDR3 sequence is 18 residues long. In germline, CDR1 is KGHDR, CDR2 SFDVKD. CDR3: CATSALVGRTTKPGELFF. The CDR3 bases are TGTGCCACCAGTGCCTTGGTGGGCAGGACCACCAAGCCCGGGGAGCTGTTTTTT.

This clonotype was counted only a few times. The rearrangement uses TRBV5-1 and TRBJ2-1; TRBD2 agrees at 10 bases. Germline V gives CDR1 SGHRS, CDR2 YFSETQ. The junction had 8 bases not matched to a gene; V was cut back by 3 bases and J by 5 bases. There are 16 residues in the CDR3. This CDR3 is CASSWAPSGGNNEQFF. The CDR3 coding sequence is TGCGCCAGCAGCTGGGCTCCTAGCGGGGGAAACAATGAGCAGTTCTTC.